Shown below are 10 T cell receptor beta chains from a single sample sequenced in a study of T-cell memory formation after mild COVID-19. TCRdb analysed the 5' RACE reads with MiXCR anew, one entry per CDR3 protein. In the table there are a few hundred thousand distinct CDR3 sequences, 8% to 9% of which are singletons. The sample consisted of PBMCs or a T cell subset sorted from them (not recorded which). These receptors originate from a man younger than 30 who had mild COVID-19 (a few samples of this study predate the infection). Cell type and time point are not known.

In this sample, this clonotype turned up many times. The chain combines TRBV7-2 with TRBJ2-3, with 7 bases aligning to TRBD1. The junction had 9 bases not matched to a gene; V was cut back by 5 bases and J by 4 bases. CDR1 and CDR2 from the germline V gene are SGHTA and FQGNSA. The CDR3 runs 15 residues. CDR3 sequence reads: CASSPGAGGPDTQYF. CDR3 sequence (DNA): TGTGCCAGCAGCCCCGGGGCAGGGGGTCCAGATACGCAGTATTTT.

This clonotype was detected a few times. This chain uses TRBV10-3 with TRBJ1-2, with D perhaps matching TRBD1 (5 bases). CDR3 size: 14 residues. From germline, CDR1 is ENHRY and CDR2 SYGVKD. V shed 6 bases and J shed 5 bases, with 16 bases lying between them. CDR3 protein: CAIRGSGTGYGYTF. In DNA, the CDR3 is TGTGCCATCAGGGGATCCGGGACGGGTTATGGCTACACCTTC.

This clonotype came up a few times. This chain connects TRBV5-5 to TRBJ1-2, with TRBD1 matching 9 bases. The germline gives CDR1 SGHKS, CDR2 YYEKEE (reference sequence). The CDR3 loop spans 15 amino acids. V shed 4 bases, J shed 5 bases, and the junction held 9 bases outside the gene matches. The CDR3 nucleotides read TGTGCCAGCAGCCTCGGGGACAGGGTGATATATGGCTACACCTTC. Translated, it gives CASSLGDRVIYGYTF.

This clonotype was observed a few times. V is TRBV20-1 and J is TRBJ1-2; D uncertain. The germline gives CDR1 DFQATT, CDR2 SNEGSKA (reference sequence). The CDR3 totals 12 residues. The germline V and J ends were trimmed by 6 bases and 3 bases, with 11 bases remaining between them. The CDR3 DNA is TGCAGTGCCGCGCCGTGGGACTATGGCTACACCTTC. Amino acid sequence: CSAAPWDYGYTF.

This chain joins TRBV18 and TRBJ1-1; no clear D gene. Germline V gene data show CDR1 as KGHSH and CDR2 as LQKENI. Trimming took 2 bases from V and 6 from J, leaving 13 bases between them. The CDR3 covers 14 residues. The CDR3 region is CASSPNVGRSEAFF. CDR3 coding DNA: TGTGCCAGCTCACCAAATGTGGGCAGATCTGAAGCTTTCTTT.

This sequence joins TRBV25-1 and TRBJ2-7; TRBD1 agrees at 7 bases. The V gene's germline CDR1 is MGHDK and CDR2 SYGVNS. V lost 5 bases, J lost 6 bases, and 10 bases stayed unmatched. The CDR3 loop spans 14 amino acids. Here the CDR3 DNA reads TGTGCCAGCAGTACATGGGACAGCCCCGGCGAGCAGTACTTC. Amino acid sequence: CASSTWDSPGEQYF.

This clonotype was seen at least ten times. The chain carries TRBV4-1 and TRBJ2-5; D is possibly TRBD2 (6 bases). V dropped 1 base and J dropped 5 bases, with 14 bases sitting between them. The CDR3 has 15 residues. Germline CDR1 and CDR2: MGHRA and YSYEKL. The chain's CDR3 is CASSQGNGGGETQYF. The CDR3, as DNA: TGCGCCAGCAGCCAAGGCAATGGGGGAGGCGAGACCCAGTACTTC.

The V and J genes are TRBV20-1 and TRBJ1-4, with unresolved D. This CDR3 has 14 residues. Trimming shortened V by 1 base and J by 6 bases, and 12 bases separated the two germline ends. The V gene's germline CDR1 is DFQATT and CDR2 SNEGSKA (reference sequence). CDR3: CSARVGGRYEKLFF. CDR3 DNA sequence: TGCAGTGCTAGAGTGGGCGGCCGGTATGAAAAACTGTTTTTT.

This clonotype was counted a few times. The V and J genes are TRBV7-2 and TRBJ2-3, with unresolved D. CDR1 and CDR2 (germline): SGHTA, FQGNSA. This CDR3 spans 14 amino acids. Trimming took 2 bases from V and 4 from J, leaving 10 bases between them. CDR3 DNA: TGTGCCAGCAGCTTACCCCCTGGGGCAGATACGCAGTATTTT. Protein product: CASSLPPGADTQYF.

This clonotype has just a few counts. The chain couples TRBV7-7 to TRBJ2-3, with D unclear. Germline V gene sequence: CDR1 SSHAT, CDR2 FNYEAQ (reference sequence). The ends were cut back, 2 bases at V and 1 base at J, with 10 bases in the middle. The CDR3 spans 15 residues. The CDR3 DNA is TGTGCCAGCAGCTTAAGTACCCATGGCACAGATACGCAGTATTTT. It specifies CASSLSTHGTDTQYF.